Presented here are 16 T cell receptor beta chains from one specimen sequenced in a study of cytomegalovirus exposure and HLA in healthy donors. PCR primers comprised 60 Vbeta and 13 Jbeta primers. Assay used: immunoSEQ multiplex PCR; TCRdb lists only in-frame clones, some missing. Of 63,000 or so clones in the sample, more than 60% were seen once. The sample comprised PBMCs. The receptor source for this set is a woman in her thirties in good health and CMV-seronegative.

This clone was counted only a few times. The gene calls are TRBV6-5 and TRBJ1-2; TRBD1 agrees at 9 bases. V dropped 6 bases and J dropped 3; count of bases not matched to a gene: 5. There are 14 residues in the CDR3. Germline V gives CDR1 MNHEY, CDR2 SVGAGI. Here the CDR3 reads CASRSGTGYYGYTF. CDR3 DNA: TGTGCCAGCAGGTCCGGGACAGGGTACTATGGCTACACCTTC.

The CDR3 protein is CASSSTGREGYGYTF. In DNA form, the CDR3 reads TGTGCCAGTAGTTCTACAGGGAGGGAGGGGTATGGCTACACCTTC. This rearrangement joins TRBV19 to TRBJ1-2; weak D call: TRBD1 (6 bases). The germline CDR1 and CDR2 sequences are LNHDA and SQIVND (reference sequence). This CDR3 region has 15 residues. Trimming shortened V by 5 bases and J by 5 bases, and 18 bases separated the two germline ends.

This rearrangement joins TRBV30 to TRBJ1-2, with D uncertain. CDR1 GTSNPN and CDR2 SVGIG come from the germline V gene (reference sequence). V was clipped by 3 bases and J by 0 bases, with 8 bases between them. The CDR3 runs to 13 residues. This CDR3 is CAWSLLANYGYTF. The CDR3 bases are TGTGCCTGGAGCCTCTTAGCTAACTATGGCTACACCTTC.

The chain has TRBV5-4 and TRBJ2-1, with 8 nucleotides matching TRBD1. CDR1 is SGHNT, CDR2 YYREEE, per germline (reference sequence). The CDR3 spans 13 residues. The J segment lost 10 bases and the V segment lost 4 bases, leaving 7 bases of the junction unmatched. The CDR3 DNA is TGTGCCAGCAGCCAGCAGGGGGCGGTCGAGCAGTTCTTC. Translated, it gives CASSQQGAVEQFF.

The gene calls are TRBV19 and TRBJ1-5, with D perhaps matching TRBD1 (6 bases). This CDR3 has 15 amino acids. From germline, CDR1 is LNHDA and CDR2 SQIVND (reference sequence). The ends were cut back, 5 bases at V and 1 base at J, with 12 bases in the middle. The CDR3 DNA reads as TGTGCCAGTAGTTCTTGGGACACCAGCAATCAGCCCCAGCATTTT. Protein product: CASSSWDTSNQPQHF.

The V call is TRBV7-2, the J call TRBJ2-5; TRBD1 agrees at 8 bases. Germline values: CDR1 SGHTA, CDR2 FQGNSA. The ends lost 5 bases at V and 2 bases at J; junction bases unmatched: 4. This CDR3 is 14 amino acids long. CDR3 sequence (DNA): TGTGCCAGCAGCCTGTGGACAGGGCAAGAGACCCAGTACTTC. Translation gives CASSLWTGQETQYF.

This chain connects TRBV4-3 to TRBJ1-4; TRBD1 matches 12 bases. The V gene end was trimmed by 4 bases and the J gene end by 10 bases; junction bases not matched to a gene: 13. The CDR3 consists of 17 residues. Germline assignment: CDR1 LGHNA and CDR2 YSLEER. The CDR3 sequence: CASSPEKGQGASGKLFF. CDR3 nucleotide sequence: TGCGCCAGCAGCCCAGAGAAGGGACAGGGGGCGTCGGGAAAACTGTTTTTT.

The chain is built from TRBV30 and TRBJ1-3; D is perhaps TRBD1 (5 bases). Trimming cost V 1 base and J 0 bases, with 13 bases left between them. Germline CDR1 GTSNPN, CDR2 SVGIG (reference sequence). The CDR3 spans 16 residues. CDR3 nucleotide sequence: TGTGCCTGGAGTGCTACGACAGACCTCTCTGGAAACACCATATATTTT. Translating gives CAWSATTDLSGNTIYF.

The chain couples TRBV4-3 to TRBJ1-2; the match to TRBD1 covers 10 bases. Germline V gives CDR1 LGHNA, CDR2 YSLEER. The CDR3 has 16 residues. Trimming removed 4 bases from V and 2 bases from J; junction bases left unmatched: 7. CDR3 region: CASSLNSGQGNYGYTF. The CDR3 nucleotides are TGCGCCAGCAGCCTCAATTCGGGACAGGGGAACTATGGCTACACCTTC.

As DNA, the CDR3 is TGTGCCAGCAGCTTAGGAGAGGGCCAGACTAGCGGCAGCTCCTACGAGCAGTACGTC. It is translated as CASSLGEGQTSGSSYEQYV. J is TRBJ2-7 and V is TRBV7-2, with 9 nucleotides matching TRBD2. The V segment lost 1 base and the J segment 0 bases; nucleotides outside the gene matches: 13. Looked up from germline, CDR1 is SGHTA and CDR2 is FQGNSA. This CDR3 is built from 19 residues.

The V and J genes are TRBV28 and TRBJ1-2; 12 bases are shared with TRBD1. CDR3 length: 15 amino acids. Looked up from germline, CDR1 is MDHEN and CDR2 is SYDVKM. With V trimmed by 4 bases and J by 6 bases, 6 bases remained unmatched. The CDR3 coding sequence is TGTGCCAGCAGTTCTACAAGGGACAGGGGGCATGGCTACACCTTC. Translation: CASSSTRDRGHGYTF.

The chain combines TRBV19 with TRBJ1-5; 7 bases align to TRBD1. V shed 3 bases, J shed 7 bases, and the junction held 9 bases outside the gene matches. This CDR3 is built from 15 residues. CDR1 is LNHDA, CDR2 SQIVND, per germline (reference sequence). CDR3 in DNA: TGTGCCAGTAGTATCACACGACAGGGTGGCCAGCCCCAGCATTTT. As protein: CASSITRQGGQPQHF.

The V gene is TRBV30, the J gene TRBJ1-2; maybe TRBD1 (5 bases). This CDR3 contains 12 residues. CDR1 GTSNPN and CDR2 SVGIG come from the germline V gene (reference sequence). V lost 0 bases, J lost 8 bases, and 10 bases lay in between. CDR3 DNA: TGTGCCTGGAGTGTGCGGGACGCGGGCTACACCTTC. Translation: CAWSVRDAGYTF.

This clone was observed once. J is TRBJ2-3 and V is TRBV7-9; possible D gene TRBD1, 6 bases. The CDR3 runs 14 residues. V shed 2 bases and J shed 2 bases, with 8 bases lying between them. Looked up from germline, CDR1 is SEHNR and CDR2 is FQNEAQ (reference sequence). CDR3 coding DNA: TGTGCCAGCAGCTTAAAGGGGGTCACAGATACGCAGTATTTT. This translates into CASSLKGVTDTQYF.

This chain joins TRBV5-8 and TRBJ2-5, with D perhaps matching TRBD1 (5 bases). The CDR3 contains 11 residues. V dropped 2 bases and J dropped 14 bases, with 13 bases sitting between them. Per the germline V gene, CDR1 is SGHTS and CDR2 is YDEGEE. The DNA of the CDR3 is TGTGCCAGCAGCTTAGGTGCAGGGTCTTACTTC. It codes for CASSLGAGSYF.

The J gene is TRBJ2-3, the V gene TRBV5-6; TRBD2 aligns across 12 bases. CDR3 length equals 18 residues. V shed 3 bases, J shed 2 bases, and the junction held 10 bases outside the gene matches. The germline gives CDR1 SGHDT, CDR2 YYEEEE. The CDR3 region is CASSSSGGASPYTDTQYF. The DNA of the CDR3 is TGTGCCAGCAGCTCTAGCGGGGGGGCCTCTCCATACACAGATACGCAGTATTTT.